One and the same sample provided the 26 T cell receptor beta chains below, sequenced in a study of control samples from healthy donors and cancer patients. Assay used: immunoSEQ multiplex PCR; TCRdb lists only in-frame clones, some missing. The table includes just under 65,000 clones, roughly 85% detected once. Sequenced sample: blood. The receptors shown here come from a man in his forties in good health.

The chain has TRBV30 and TRBJ1-6; 8 bases are shared with TRBD1. The CDR3 is 13 residues long. With 3 bases clipped from V and 9 bases from J, the junction kept 4 bases outside the gene matches. Per the germline V gene, CDR1 is GTSNPN and CDR2 is SVGIG (reference sequence). CDR3 coding DNA: TGTGCCTGGAGCTACAGGGGGGCTTCACCCCTCCACTTT. Amino acids: CAWSYRGASPLHF.

The chain recombines TRBV19 with TRBJ1-4, with D perhaps TRBD1 (6 bases). Germline values: CDR1 LNHDA, CDR2 SQIVND (reference sequence). V lost 7 bases and J 9 bases, leaving 18 bases between the germline ends. This CDR3 spans 14 amino acids. Written as DNA, the CDR3 is TGTGCCAGTACCCCGCTCAGGGGAACGCAAAAACTGTTTTTT. Translated: CASTPLRGTQKLFF.

The gene calls are TRBV18 and TRBJ2-2, with TRBD2 matching 9 bases. Germline lookup yields CDR1 KGHSH and CDR2 LQKENI. The CDR3 is 15 residues long. V shed 3 bases and J 5 bases; nucleotides not matched to a gene: 4. The CDR3 region has the DNA TGTGCCAGCTCACCCGCTAGCGGGGTGACCGGGGAGCTGTTTTTT. It codes for CASSPASGVTGELFF.

This chain joins TRBV7-2 and TRBJ1-3; a possible D gene is TRBD1 (5 bases). The CDR3 is made up of 14 amino acids. V was cut by 2 bases and J by 4 bases, with 9 bases left in between. Germline loops: CDR1 SGHTA, CDR2 FQGNSA. The CDR3 nucleotides read TGTGCCAGCAGCTTATCAGGGTCAGGAAACACCATATATTTT. Amino acid sequence: CASSLSGSGNTIYF.

This sequence joins TRBV19 and TRBJ2-2; no clear D gene. CDR1 LNHDA and CDR2 SQIVND come from the germline V gene (reference sequence). This CDR3 is 14 amino acids long. Trimming removed 5 bases at V and 1 base at J, with 8 bases between. The CDR3, as DNA: TGTGCCAGTAGTTATGGCCGGAACACCGGGGAGCTGTTTTTT. Encoded protein: CASSYGRNTGELFF.

This clone was seen only once. This chain links TRBV5-1 with TRBJ1-1, with unresolved D. The CDR3 has 13 residues. Per germline, CDR1 SGHRS and CDR2 YFSETQ. V was pared by 0 bases and J by 11 bases, with 14 bases between. CDR3 region: CASSLDFGFGAFF. The CDR3 region has the DNA TGCGCCAGCAGCTTGGATTTCGGGTTTGGCGCTTTCTTT.

The chain links TRBV28 to TRBJ2-7; weak D call: TRBD2 (6 bases). Germline V CDR1 and CDR2: MDHEN, SYDVKM. The CDR3 is 13 amino acids. V gave up 7 bases and J gave up 2 bases, with 12 bases separating them. The CDR3 DNA reads TGTGCCAGCACCTGGGACTCAACCTACGAGCAGTACTTC. This gives the protein CASTWDSTYEQYF.

The gene calls are TRBV6-2 or TRBV6-3 and TRBJ1-1, with unresolved D. CDR3 length equals 16 residues. The germline CDR1 and CDR2 sequences are MNHEY and SVGEGT. Trimming took 3 bases from V and 0 from J, leaving 14 bases between them. The CDR3 bases are TGTGCCAGCAGTTATACCCCTCGACATCTGAACACTGAAGCTTTCTTT. Translating it yields CASSYTPRHLNTEAFF.

This clone was detected only once. The rearrangement joins TRBV7-2 to TRBJ2-2, with a weak D call TRBD1 (6 bases). Per germline, CDR1 SGHTA and CDR2 FQGNSA. V lost 8 bases, J lost 0 bases, and 13 bases lay in between. The CDR3 contains 15 residues. The CDR3 region is CASGGRVTNTGELFF. CDR3 DNA: TGTGCCAGCGGGGGCCGCGTTACGAACACCGGGGAGCTGTTTTTT.

V is TRBV5-4 and J is TRBJ1-4, with D possibly matching TRBD1 (6 bases). CDR1 and CDR2 from the germline V gene are SGHNT and YYREEE (reference sequence). The CDR3 is made up of 17 amino acids. Deletions cut 0 bases from V and 4 bases from J, with 16 bases between. The CDR3 region is CASSLGLLGQNNEKLFF. The CDR3 DNA reads as TGTGCCAGCAGCTTGGGTTTGTTAGGACAGAATAATGAAAAACTGTTTTTT.

The rearrangement joins TRBV25-1 to TRBJ2-7; D unclear. Germline CDR1 and CDR2: MGHDK and SYGVNS. The ends were cut back, 5 bases at V and 6 bases at J, with 5 bases in the middle. This CDR3 region has 10 residues. This CDR3 is CASSLFEQYF. Written as DNA, the CDR3 is TGTGCCAGCAGTTTATTCGAGCAGTACTTC.

The chain carries TRBV5-4 and TRBJ2-1; D is unclear. The length of the CDR3 is 14 residues. Between the trimmed V and J ends, which lost 4 bases and 0 bases, there was a span of 8 bases. Looked up from germline, CDR1 is SGHNT and CDR2 is YYREEE (reference sequence). The CDR3 here is CASSNPSSYNEQFF. CDR3 nucleotides: TGTGCCAGCAGCAACCCGAGCTCCTACAATGAGCAGTTCTTC.

This clone was seen once. The J gene is TRBJ1-6, the V gene TRBV12-3 or TRBV12-4; D ambiguous. V lost 5 bases and J lost 7, with 9 bases in between. The CDR3 is 13 residues long. The CDR3 bases are TGTGCCAGCAGTGTCACAGAGAATTCACCCCTCCACTTT. This encodes CASSVTENSPLHF.

The chain has TRBV19 and TRBJ2-3, with D possibly being TRBD1 (5 bases). The CDR3 is 15 residues long. Germline values: CDR1 LNHDA, CDR2 SQIVND (reference sequence). V was shortened by 1 base and J by 2 bases, with 10 bases between the two germline ends. The CDR3 region has the DNA TGTGCCAGTAGTATAGGAGACAGTCCCACAGATACGCAGTATTTT. As protein: CASSIGDSPTDTQYF.

The chain uses TRBV30 and TRBJ2-1; tentatively, D is TRBD2 (5 bases). V was trimmed by 5 bases and J by 0 bases, leaving 8 bases between them. This CDR3 spans 13 amino acids. Per germline, CDR1 GTSNPN and CDR2 SVGIG (reference sequence). The CDR3 is CAWRDDSYNEQFF. As DNA, the CDR3 is TGTGCCTGGCGGGATGACTCCTACAATGAGCAGTTCTTC.

This chain connects TRBV5-1 to TRBJ2-1, with D tentatively TRBD2 (6 bases). Germline V gene sequence: CDR1 SGHRS, CDR2 YFSETQ. The CDR3 covers 16 residues. V gave up 0 bases and J gave up 5 bases, with 15 bases separating them. CDR3 amino acids: CASSLASGLPNNEQFF. The CDR3 nucleotides read TGCGCCAGCAGCTTGGCCAGCGGACTACCAAACAATGAGCAGTTCTTC.

The rearrangement links TRBV4-3 to TRBJ1-2, with D possibly TRBD1 on 5 matching bases. Germline lookup yields CDR1 LGHNA and CDR2 YSLEER. Trimming cost V 0 bases and J 2 bases, with 10 bases left between them. The CDR3 loop spans 15 amino acids. The CDR3 here is CASSQDTSGNYGYTF. As DNA, the CDR3 is TGCGCCAGCAGCCAAGACACCTCAGGGAACTATGGCTACACCTTC.

The CDR3 loop reads CASSILDAGGEKLFF. The CDR3 DNA is TGTGCCAGTAGTATTCTTGACGCAGGGGGTGAAAAACTGTTTTTT. This chain joins TRBV19 and TRBJ1-4, with 7 bases aligning to TRBD1. V shed 3 bases and J 7 bases; nucleotides not matched to a gene: 8. This CDR3 contains 15 residues. The V gene's germline CDR1 is LNHDA and CDR2 SQIVND (reference sequence).

The rearrangement links TRBV6-5 to TRBJ2-7; possibly TRBD1 or TRBD2 for D (5 bases each). CDR1 and CDR2 (germline): MNHEY, SVGAGI. V lost 9 bases and J lost 2, with 14 bases in between. There are 13 residues in the CDR3. The CDR3 DNA reads as TGTGCCAGTAACCGGGACGGCACCTACGAGCAGTACTTC. Its protein is CASNRDGTYEQYF.

This clone has a single count. This sequence joins TRBV5-1 and TRBJ2-3; D gene unclear. From germline, CDR1 is SGHRS and CDR2 YFSETQ. The CDR3 is 15 residues long. The germline V and J ends were trimmed by 0 bases and 1 base, with 9 bases remaining between them. The CDR3 protein is CASSLAFVGTDTQYF. The CDR3 coding sequence is TGCGCCAGCAGCTTGGCCTTTGTAGGCACAGATACGCAGTATTTT. Based on the CDR3 plus reference TRBV5-1 and TRBJ2-3, the full variable domain is KAGVTQTPRYLIKTRGQQVTLSCSPISGHRSVSWYQQTPGQGLQFLFEYFSETQRNKGNFPGRFSGRQFSNSRSEMNVSTLELGDSALYLCASSLAFVGTDTQYFGPGTRLTVL.

The chain employs TRBV6-5 and TRBJ1-2; no reliable D call. Germline V lookup: CDR1 MNHEY, CDR2 SVGAGI. Trimming removed 8 bases from V and 2 bases from J, with 15 bases in between. CDR3 length: 14 residues. Here the CDR3 DNA reads TGTGCCAGCCGTCCTTCGGGCCTAAACTATGGCTACACCTTC. Translation gives CASRPSGLNYGYTF.

The chain links TRBV11-2 to TRBJ1-2; D may be TRBD1 (6 bases). This CDR3 has 16 amino acids. Between the trimmed V and J ends, which lost 0 bases and 6 bases, there was a span of 17 bases. Germline assignment: CDR1 SGHAT and CDR2 FQNNGV. The CDR3 protein is CASSLDPDRTGHGYTF. The CDR3 DNA follows: TGTGCCAGCAGCTTAGATCCCGACAGGACTGGTCATGGCTACACCTTC.

The rearrangement links TRBV5-1 to TRBJ2-3, with unresolved D. Trimming pared 4 bases from V and 1 base from J, leaving 13 bases between. This CDR3 is built from 15 residues. Germline CDR1 SGHRS, CDR2 YFSETQ. The CDR3 protein is CASSQTLAGTDTQYF. The CDR3, as DNA: TGCGCCAGCAGCCAGACCCTGGCTGGCACAGATACGCAGTATTTT.

The rearrangement joins TRBV7-3 to TRBJ2-1, with D possibly being TRBD2 (6 bases). Germline values: CDR1 SGHTA, CDR2 FQGTGA. With 2 bases removed from V and 10 bases from J, the gap between germline ends came to 12 bases. The CDR3 sequence is 13 residues long. The CDR3 protein is CASSLAWRAEQFF. In DNA, the CDR3 is TGTGCCAGCAGCTTAGCGTGGAGGGCGGAGCAGTTCTTC.

The chain is built from TRBV7-3 and TRBJ1-5; the D is unclear. The V end was cut by 4 bases, the J end by 5 bases, with 9 bases between. This CDR3 is 13 amino acids long. Germline CDR1 reads SGHTA; CDR2 reads FQGTGA. The CDR3 protein is CASSSHRDQPQHF. In DNA, the CDR3 is TGTGCCAGCAGCTCACACAGAGATCAGCCCCAGCATTTT.

The table lists this clone with a few counts. The chain uses TRBV11-3 and TRBJ2-1; tentative D call: TRBD1 (5 bases). CDR3 length: 15 amino acids. CDR1 and CDR2 (germline): SGHNT, YENEEA. Trimming removed 2 bases from V and 10 bases from J, with 18 bases in between. The CDR3 region is CASSLNGQGRKEQFF. In nucleotides, the CDR3 is TGTGCCAGCAGCTTAAATGGCCAGGGCCGCAAAGAGCAGTTCTTC.